Each of the 2 T cell receptor beta chains below was sequenced from the same sample in a study of early T cells in non-severe SARS-CoV-2 infection. MiXCR, applied by TCRdb to the 5' RACE reads, yields one record per CDR3 protein. The sample gives 35,000 to 40,000 distinct CDR3 sequences, less than 6.5% of which show up once; approximately 30% is in the top ten. Sequences were obtained from whole blood. The receptors come from an adult who was a healthcare worker with PCR-confirmed SARS-CoV-2 infection or an uninfected control (not recorded which).

This clonotype occurred many times. V and J are TRBV18 and TRBJ2-5; D gene uncertain. Germline CDR1 and CDR2: KGHSH and LQKENI. This CDR3 spans 14 amino acids. V lost 6 bases and J 5 bases, leaving 16 bases between the germline ends. The CDR3 DNA is TGTGCCAGCTCGCCGCCACTGGGTCGTGAGACCCAGTACTTC. Translating gives CASSPPLGRETQYF.

This clonotype has at least ten counts. V and J are TRBV12-3 or TRBV12-4 and TRBJ1-2; 9 nucleotides match TRBD1. The V and J ends lost 9 bases and 5 bases, in that order; junction bases with no gene match: 7. The CDR3 runs to 13 residues. Here the CDR3 reads CASTGGANYGYTF. The DNA for the CDR3 is TGTGCCAGTACAGGGGGCGCGAATTATGGCTACACCTTC.